This T cell receptor beta chain was retrieved from a study of blood T cell repertoires in COVID-19. Across the whole study: The United States, Italy and Spain provided the acute and convalescent COVID-19 samples. Sample material is recorded as cDNA or gDNA derived from T cells, B-cell-depleted T cells, or PBMCs.

Trimming shortened V by 7 bases and J by 1 base, and 8 bases separated the two germline ends. The CDR3 is 13 residues long. Seattle-derived patients entered the study during active infection and were followed longitudinally. As handled by the study authors: How many nucleated cells were present was estimated from reference gene primer amplification. The protocol was immunoSEQ multiplex PCR, while the TCRdb copy is restricted to in-frame clones and leaves out a portion. The D gene and trimming were derived from the DNA, and the V and J assignments and clone size from that table. The sample carries fewer than 300,000 clones, about 81% recorded once.

This chain connects TRBV12-3 or TRBV12-4 to TRBJ1-5; D not resolved. The sequence was collected from a human donor with COVID-19, enrolled during active disease. The donor label of this sample is uncertain. Sequencing was carried out using peripheral blood. CDR3 residues: CASTGSSNQPQHF. The CDR3 bases are TGTGCCAGCACCGGTTCGAGCAATCAGCCCCAGCATTTT.